This TCR beta chain was recorded in a study of glioma-infiltrating T cells. Study in general: Dexamethasone exposure before glioma surgery was limited to six or fewer days.

This clonotype was seen only once. No antigen is known for it. Germline V CDR1 and CDR2: SEHNR, FQNEAQ (reference sequence). There are 14 residues in the CDR3. V lost 7 bases and J 2 bases, leaving 12 bases between the germline ends. Findings and caveats of the study: Very few CDR3 sequences were shared between tissue and blood. A blood CDR3 motif signature was depleted in highly divergent patients.

The iRepertoire nested amplicon-rescue multiplex PCR amplified TCR alpha and beta CDR3s from RNA. TCRdb passed the multiplex PCR reads through MiXCR, listing each CDR3 protein once. The table includes a few hundred thousand distinct CDR3 sequences, more than 35% detected once. The V gene is TRBV7-9, the J gene TRBJ1-3, with no clear D. Sequenced material: glioma tissue, nonneoplastic brain tissue, or PBMCs (not recorded which). The origin of this receptor is a human donor with low-grade glioma or glioblastoma, undergoing nonglioma brain surgery, or in good health (not recorded which). This chain's CDR3 is CASIQKIPGNTIYF. The CDR3, as DNA: TGTGCCAGCATACAAAAAATCCCTGGAAACACCATATATTTT.